What follows describes a single T cell receptor (beta chain). TCRdb used MiXCR to reprocess the RT-PCR reads, holding one entry per CDR3 protein. The repertoire has 98,000 or so distinct CDR3 sequences, approximately 35% of them found once; the top ten carry around 30%. The CDR3 is 11 amino acids. CDR1 is SQVTM and CDR2 is ANQGSEA in the germline V gene. V lost 8 bases to trimming and J lost 2 bases, with 7 bases between them. This record belongs to a study of patients and donors after allogeneic stem cell transplantation. This TCR came from a human donor who was either an allogeneic HSCT recipient or a stem cell or donor lymphocyte infusion donor (not recorded which). It is not recorded whose cells these are; they may come from a transplant donor. The specimen was blood, either unsorted or a sorted T cell fraction (not recorded which). The gene calls are TRBV29-1 and TRBJ2-1; no reliable D call. The CDR3 nucleotides are TGCAGCATTGCTACCTACAATGAGCAGTTCTTC. Its protein is CSIATYNEQFF.